Shown below are 9 T cell receptor beta chains from a single sample sequenced in a study of post-analysis software for immune sequencing data. These receptors are not linked to any known antigen. The authors incorporated unique molecular identifiers into the TCR beta cDNA libraries. Via MiXCR, TCRdb re-called the PCR reads, giving one row per CDR3 protein. This repertoire shows roughly 700,000 distinct CDR3 sequences, 25% to 30% found once; its top ten account for approximately 0.6%. Findings and limits, study-wide: Relative to controls, patients had 4 or 5 TRBV segments at higher frequency, with TRBV5-6, TRBV5-1 and TRBV20-1 among these.

Sequencing was done on a sample of blood. These receptors were obtained from a girl aged 10-17 years with multiple sclerosis.

This clonotype turned up a few times. This chain links TRBV20-1 with TRBJ1-2; D might be TRBD1 (5 bases). The V and J ends lost 5 bases and 11 bases respectively, with 21 bases between them. This CDR3 has 13 residues. Germline loops: CDR1 DFQATT, CDR2 SNEGSKA (reference sequence). CDR3 region: CSARDPRGLVYTF. In nucleotides, the CDR3 is TGCAGTGCTCGCGACCCGAGGGGACTGGTGTACACCTTC.

This rearrangement joins TRBV5-1 to TRBJ1-2, with D perhaps matching TRBD1 (5 bases). The CDR3 is 13 amino acids. Germline CDR1 is SGHRS and CDR2 is YFSETQ. The V gene lost 0 bases and the J gene lost 8 bases, with 11 bases spanning the gap. CDR3 amino acids: CASSLDRPWGYTF. CDR3 nucleotides: TGCGCCAGCAGCTTGGACAGGCCGTGGGGCTACACCTTC.

The chain combines TRBV5-8 with TRBJ2-7, with 9 bases identical to TRBD1. The DNA end is a closer match to TRBJ2-5, so the J assignment may be wrong. The CDR3 spans 13 residues. The germline V gene has CDR1 SGHTS and CDR2 YDEGEE. CDR3 DNA: TGTGCCAGAGGGAACAGGGGGCTCGAGACCCAGTACTTC. This gives the protein CARGNRGLETQYF.

The sample holds one count of this clonotype. The chain employs TRBV11-3 and TRBJ2-3, with 7 bases fitting TRBD1. This CDR3 contains 15 residues. The V and J ends lost 5 bases and 4 bases, in that order; junction bases with no gene match: 9. In germline, CDR1 is SGHNT, CDR2 YENEEA. The CDR3 spells CASSPEGGPADTQYF. The CDR3 region has the DNA TGTGCCAGCAGCCCAGAAGGGGGCCCTGCAGATACGCAGTATTTT.

The chain uses TRBV12-3 or TRBV12-4 and TRBJ1-4; D uncertain. The CDR3 extends over 13 amino acids. V dropped 1 base and J dropped 8 bases, with 8 bases sitting between them. CDR3 residues: CASSLGIGEKLFF. The CDR3 bases are TGTGCCAGCAGTTTAGGGATAGGGGAAAAACTGTTTTTT.

The chain carries TRBV20-1 and TRBJ2-1, with 7 nucleotides matching TRBD2. Unmatched junction bases numbered 9, after V lost 5 bases and J lost 2 bases. The CDR3 extends over 15 amino acids. From germline, CDR1 is DFQATT and CDR2 SNEGSKA (reference sequence). CDR3 nucleotide sequence: TGCAGTGCTCGAACTAGCGCAACCACCTACAATGAGCAGTTCTTC. As protein: CSARTSATTYNEQFF.

This clonotype was counted at least ten times. The genes are TRBV20-1 and TRBJ2-7; D is perhaps TRBD2 (6 bases). CDR3 length: 10 residues. The V gene's germline CDR1 is DFQATT and CDR2 SNEGSKA (reference sequence). The CDR3 DNA follows: TGCTCCGGGAGTCGTTACGAGCAGTACTTC. Protein: CSGSRYEQYF.

The CDR3 spells CASSGGHPPQHF. The CDR3, as DNA: TGTGCCAGCAGCGGGGGACATCCGCCCCAGCATTTT. The rearrangement uses TRBV12-3 or TRBV12-4 and TRBJ1-5, with D possibly being TRBD1 (6 bases). Deletions cut 6 bases from V and 9 bases from J, with 12 bases between. The CDR3 consists of 12 residues.

The chain has TRBV5-1 and TRBJ2-5, with TRBD1 matching over 12 bases. Germline V gives CDR1 SGHRS, CDR2 YFSETQ. V gave up 4 bases and J gave up 3 bases; unmatched junction bases: 4. The CDR3 runs to 15 residues. The CDR3 DNA reads TGCGCCAGCAGCGACGGGACAGGGGGCGAAGAGACCCAGTACTTC. Protein product: CASSDGTGGEETQYF.